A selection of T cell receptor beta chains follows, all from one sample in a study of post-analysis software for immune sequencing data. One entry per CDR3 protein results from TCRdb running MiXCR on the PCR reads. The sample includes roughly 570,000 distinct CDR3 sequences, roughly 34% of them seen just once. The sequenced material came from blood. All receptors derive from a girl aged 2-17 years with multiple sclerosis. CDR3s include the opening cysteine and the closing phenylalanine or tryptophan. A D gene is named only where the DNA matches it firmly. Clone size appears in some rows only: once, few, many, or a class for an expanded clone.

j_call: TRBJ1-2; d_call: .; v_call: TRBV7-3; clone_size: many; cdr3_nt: TGTGCCAGCAGCGGCGGGGAGGGCTACACCTTC; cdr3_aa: CASSGGEGYTF
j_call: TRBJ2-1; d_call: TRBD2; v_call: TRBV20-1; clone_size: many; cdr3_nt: TGCAGTGCTGCCGACGAGCCGGGGGGCAATGAGCAGTTCTTC; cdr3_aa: CSAADEPGGNEQFF
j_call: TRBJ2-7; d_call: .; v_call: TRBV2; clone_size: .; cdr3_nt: TGTGCCAGCAGTCAGGAGGCTAGCTCCTACAATGAGCAGTACTTC; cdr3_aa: CASSQEASSYNEQYF
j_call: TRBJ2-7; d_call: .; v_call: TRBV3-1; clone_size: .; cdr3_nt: TGTGCCAGCAGCCAGGACGGGGGAATGTACGAGCAGTACTTC; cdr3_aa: CASSQDGGMYEQYF
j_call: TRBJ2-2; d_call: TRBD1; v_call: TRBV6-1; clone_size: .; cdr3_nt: TGTGCCAGCAGCCTAGGACAGGGCCCCACCGGGGAGCTGTTTTTT; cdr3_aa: CASSLGQGPTGELFF
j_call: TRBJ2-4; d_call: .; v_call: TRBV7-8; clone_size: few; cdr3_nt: TGTGCCAGTAACCCGGCTTACGGGCAGTACTTC; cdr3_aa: CASNPAYGQYF
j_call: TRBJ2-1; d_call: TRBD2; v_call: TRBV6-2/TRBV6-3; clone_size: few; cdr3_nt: TGTGCCAGCAGATATGCTAGCGGGGGTTACAATGAGCAGTTCTTC; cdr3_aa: CASRYASGGYNEQFF
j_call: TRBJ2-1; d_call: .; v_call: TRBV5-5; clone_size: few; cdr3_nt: TGTGCCAGCAGGAGGAGACTAGAGGACAACGATGAGCAGTTCTTC; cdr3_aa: CASRRRLEDNDEQFF
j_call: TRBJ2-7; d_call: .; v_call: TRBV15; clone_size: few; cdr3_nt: TGTGCCACCAGCAGAGATTGGAGCGAGCAGTACTTC; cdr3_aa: CATSRDWSEQYF
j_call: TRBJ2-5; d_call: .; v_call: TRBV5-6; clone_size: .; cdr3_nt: TGTGCCAGCAGTTCGGAGCCCAGACGGCAAGAGACCCAGTACTTC; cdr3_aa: CASSSEPRRQETQYF
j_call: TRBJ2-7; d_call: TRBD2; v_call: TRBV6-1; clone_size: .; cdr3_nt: TGTGCCAGCGGGGCGACTAGCGGGGGGACCAAGCCCTACGAGCAGTACTTC; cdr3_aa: CASGATSGGTKPYEQYF
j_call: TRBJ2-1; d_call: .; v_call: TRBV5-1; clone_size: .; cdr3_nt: TGCGCCAGCAGCGGGGACACCAGCTCCTACAATGAGCAGTTCTTC; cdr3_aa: CASSGDTSSYNEQFF
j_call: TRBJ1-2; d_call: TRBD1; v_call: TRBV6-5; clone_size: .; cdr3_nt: TGTGCCAGCACCCAGGACAGGGGTGAAGACAGGTATGGCTACACCTTC; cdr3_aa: CASTQDRGEDRYGYTF
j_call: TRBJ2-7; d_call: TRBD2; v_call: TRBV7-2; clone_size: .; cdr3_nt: TGTGCCAGCAGCCTCAGCGGGGCCTCAAACAATGAGCAGTACTTC; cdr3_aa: CASSLSGASNNEQYF
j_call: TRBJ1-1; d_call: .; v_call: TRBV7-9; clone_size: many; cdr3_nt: TGTGCCAGCAGCCCAAGTAACAGGGAGTCAGAAGCTTTCTTT; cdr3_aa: CASSPSNRESEAFF
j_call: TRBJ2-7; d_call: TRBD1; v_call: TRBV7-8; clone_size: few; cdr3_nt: TGTGCCAGCAGCTTAATGACAGGGGCCTACGAGCAGTACTTC; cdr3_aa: CASSLMTGAYEQYF
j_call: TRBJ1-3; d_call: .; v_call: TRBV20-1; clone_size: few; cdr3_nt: TGCAGTGCTAGAATCGGGAGAGGTGCAGGAAACACCATATATTTT; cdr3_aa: CSARIGRGAGNTIYF
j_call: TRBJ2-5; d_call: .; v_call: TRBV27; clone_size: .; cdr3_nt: TGTGCCAGCAGTTTATCCGCCCTTCAAGAGACCCAGTACTTC; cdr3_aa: CASSLSALQETQYF
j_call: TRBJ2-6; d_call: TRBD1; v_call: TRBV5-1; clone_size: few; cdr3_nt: TGCGCCAGCAGCTTGGGAGGGACAGACTCTGGGGCCAACGTCCTGACTTTC; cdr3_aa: CASSLGGTDSGANVLTF